This T cell receptor beta chain was identified in a study of cytomegalovirus exposure and HLA in healthy donors. Researchers ran the PCR with 60 Vbeta and 13 Jbeta primers. Method: immunoSEQ multiplex PCR; TCRdb's copy keeps in-frame clones and lacks some. Of 150,000 to 200,000 clones listed, 65% to 90% are singletons. The V end lost 1 base, the J end lost 1 base, and 5 bases lay between the germline ends. CDR3 length: 14 residues. CDR1 SEHNR and CDR2 FQNEAQ come from the germline V gene (reference sequence). Concerning this clone itself: Its antigen is currently unknown.

Findings and caveats of the study: Cytomegalovirus status, reportedly, was diagnosed with high specificity and sensitivity by the classifier. Rarity marked most TCR sequences, yet some public TCRs occurred in many donors.

This TCR derives from a middle-aged man in good health and CMV-seropositive. The rearrangement uses TRBV7-9 and TRBJ1-5; D is unresolved. The sequencing input was PBMCs. CDR3 in amino acids: CASSLGESNQPQHF. CDR3 DNA: TGTGCCAGCAGCTTAGGTGAGAGCAATCAGCCCCAGCATTTT.